This T cell receptor (beta chain) comes out of a study of cytomegalovirus exposure and HLA in healthy donors. Study-level findings and limits: By a later analysis, the bulk of CMV-associated TCR beta chains appeared HLA-restricted. Reportedly, TCR beta sequences accurately predicted HLA-A and HLA-B alleles in most subjects. Other equally common chains were less clonally expanded than HLA-associated TCR beta chains, a later analysis showed.

The PCR contained 60 Vbeta and 13 Jbeta primers. Repertoires were generated with immunoSEQ multiplex PCR, while TCRdb's copy carries only in-frame clones and drops some. This table lists approximately 96,000 clones. This CDR3 comprises 15 residues. Germline V gene data show CDR1 as SGHVS and CDR2 as FQNEAQ. Trimming cost V 1 base and J 2 bases; bases outside gene matches: 1. Of note for this clone: What it binds is unknown.

The chain employs TRBV7-8 and TRBJ1-5; TRBD1 agrees at 8 bases. The sequence derives from a girl under 18 in good health and CMV-seropositive. Sequencing was carried out using PBMCs. CDR3 amino acids: CASSLGGQGNQPQHF. CDR3 DNA: TGTGCCAGCAGCTTAGGGGGACAGGGCAATCAGCCCCAGCATTTT. The full variable domain, completed using reference TRBV7-8 and TRBJ1-5, is GAGVSQSPRYKVAKRGQDVALRCDPISGHVSLFWYQQALGQGPEFLTYFQNEAQLDKSGLPSDRFFAERPEGSVSTLKIQRTQQEDSAVYLCASSLGGQGNQPQHFGDGTRLSIL.